The rows below give T cell receptor beta chains drawn from one sample of a study of cytomegalovirus exposure and HLA in healthy donors. The table came from immunoSEQ multiplex PCR; TCRdb's copy has only in-frame clones and leaves some out. The table lists fewer than 150,000 clones. The sample was PBMCs. The origin of the receptors is a man aged 18 to 29 in good health and CMV-seronegative. Both conserved end residues are part of each CDR3. The D gene is left open where the match is weak.

>TRBD2|TRBJ2-7|TRBV5-4
TGTGCCAGCAGCTACACGTTAGCGGGAGGAGGCGAGCAGTACTTC
CASSYTLAGGGEQYF
>-|TRBJ2-6|TRBV5-4
TGTGCCAGCAGCTTGGGGCAGGGGAGGGCCGGGGCCAACGTCCTGACTTTC
CASSLGQGRAGANVLTF
>TRBD2|TRBJ2-5|TRBV5-1
TGCGCCAGCAGCTTGGATTCTAGCGGGTACCAAGAGACCCAGTACTTC
CASSLDSSGYQETQYF
>TRBD1|TRBJ2-1|TRBV4-2
TGTGCCAGCAGCTCCCGTGACAGGGAAAATGAGCAGTTCTTC
CASSSRDRENEQFF
>-|TRBJ1-2|TRBV5-4
TGTGCCAGCAGTTCACCGGGGGGCTACACCTTC
CASSSPGGYTF
>TRBD1|TRBJ2-1|TRBV27
TGTGCCAGCAGTAGAGACAGGGACCCCTACAATGAGCAGTTCTTC
CASSRDRDPYNEQFF
>-|TRBJ1-2|TRBV5-1
TGCGCCAGCAGCCCTGCAGCGCTAGAGTATGGCTACACCTTC
CASSPAALEYGYTF
>-|TRBJ1-1|TRBV15
TGTGCCACCAGCAGACCCTCAGGGAACACTGAAGCTTTCTTT
CATSRPSGNTEAFF
>TRBD1|TRBJ2-7|TRBV6-5
TGTGCCAGCAGTTACGGGACAGGCGAGCAGTACTTC
CASSYGTGEQYF
>TRBD2|TRBJ2-7|TRBV11-2
TGTGCCAGCAGCCTCCTCAGACTAGCGGAGTCCTACGAGCAGTACTTC
CASSLLRLAESYEQYF
>-|TRBJ2-7|TRBV19
TGTGCCAGTAGTATTAGGACAGAACCGACCGCTCTCTACGAGCAGTACTTC
CASSIRTEPTALYEQYF
>TRBD2|TRBJ2-7|TRBV9
TGTGCCAGCGGGGGACTAGGTCTCTACGAGCAGTACTTC
CASGGLGLYEQYF
>-|TRBJ2-1|TRBV5-4
TGTGCCAGCAGCTTACGAGGGCCAAGGGATGAGCAGTTCTTC
CASSLRGPRDEQFF
>-|TRBJ1-1|TRBV10-1
TGCGCCAGCAGTGAAGCCGGGGGAGTTACTGAAGCTTTCTTT
CASSEAGGVTEAFF
>TRBD2|TRBJ2-7|TRBV5-4
TGTGCCAGCAGCTTGGGGCGGGAGATTCCCCACGAGCAGTACTTC
CASSLGREIPHEQYF
>TRBD2|TRBJ2-7|TRBV11-1
TGTGCCAGCAGCTTAGGCCCTAGCGGGGGGGCTACTACCTACGAGCAGTACTTC
CASSLGPSGGATTYEQYF
>-|TRBJ1-4|TRBV5-1
TGCGCCAGCAGCTTGAGGGGGTCGTCAACCTATAGTCCCATAATTAATGAAAAACTGTTTTTT
CASSLRGSSTYSPIINEKLFF
>-|TRBJ1-3|TRBV5-4
TGTGCCAGCAGCGCGGGCCTCGCGGACACCATATATTTT
CASSAGLADTIYF
>-|TRBJ2-7|TRBV6-5
TGTGCCAGCAGCCAACAGGGTCCAGGCCCATACGAGCAGTACTTC
CASSQQGPGPYEQYF
>TRBD2|TRBJ2-5|TRBV19
TGTGCCACCAAGGTCGGGGGGGCCCGGGAGACCCAGTACTTC
CATKVGGARETQYF
>TRBD1|TRBJ2-6|TRBV27
TGTGCCAGCAGTTTATCCCTGTCGAGGTCTAGTCCGGGACAGCCCTCTGGGGCCAACGTCCTGACTTTC
CASSLSLSRSSPGQPSGANVLTF
>TRBD1|TRBJ1-1|TRBV6-5
TGTGCCAGCAGATTTCGACAGGGGAGCACTGAAGCTTTCTTT
CASRFRQGSTEAFF
>-|TRBJ2-2|TRBV14
TGTGCCAGCAGCCAAGACCACAGCACCGGGGAGCTGTTTTTT
CASSQDHSTGELFF
>TRBD1|TRBJ1-1|TRBV19
TGTGCCAGTAGTATCCTAGGGGGCCTCAGCCCTTATGAAGCTTTCTTT
CASSILGGLSPYEAFF
>-|TRBJ2-1|TRBV11-3
TGTGCCAGCAGCTTAGACAGGGGATCCTACAATGAGCAGTTCTTC
CASSLDRGSYNEQFF
>-|TRBJ1-5|TRBV12-5
TGTGCTAGTGGTTTGGACAACCGGTCGAGGCAGCTCAATCAGCCCCAGCATTTT
CASGLDNRSRQLNQPQHF
>TRBD1|TRBJ2-2|TRBV5-4
TGTGCCACTTCCCCCTCTCGAGGGGGCTTAAGCGGGGAGCTGTTTTTT
CATSPSRGGLSGELFF